This TCR beta chain was documented in a study of PD-1 blockade in classical Hodgkin lymphoma. Study as a whole: Intravenous delivery of nivolumab at 3 mg/kg to patients occurred every 2 weeks. Study-wide points: Complete responders showed a baseline diversity that resembled the diversity of newly diagnosed patients.

The table came from immunoSEQ multiplex PCR; TCRdb's copy has only in-frame clones and leaves some out. There are 14,000 or so clones in the sample; 83% occur only once, and less than 25% lies in the top ten. Every patient was affected by relapse after autologous stem cell transplantation, while exposure to brentuximab vedotin was not uniform. Trimming removed 10 bases from V and 1 base from J, with 16 bases in between. Germline V CDR1 and CDR2: MDHEN, SYDVKM. The CDR3 spans 14 residues. Comments on this clone: Antigen unknown.

Sequenced material: peripheral blood mononuclear cells (PBMCs), taken at baseline. This TCR was sampled from a human donor with classical Hodgkin lymphoma. V usage is TRBV28 and J usage is TRBJ1-1, with D possibly TRBD1 on 5 matching bases. CDR3 in amino acids: CATYPFRGNTEAFF. DNA for the CDR3: TGTGCCACCTATCCTTTTAGGGGGAACACTGAAGCTTTCTTT.